This T cell receptor (beta chain) was sequenced during a study of beta chain features in type 1 diabetes. Naive, central memory, regulatory and stem cell-like memory cells within the CD4+ compartment were sorted using CD45RO/CCR7/CD25/CD127/CD95/CD27. Whole-study findings and limits: Unsettled here was the matter of whether HLA type influences TCRB rearrangement. TCRB CDR3 length was moderately but significantly reduced in all four CD4+ subsets of Type 1 diabetes patients.

V dropped 6 bases and J dropped 7; count of bases not matched to a gene: 16. This CDR3 comprises 17 residues. The V gene's germline CDR1 is KGHSH and CDR2 LQKENI. This clone was picked up a small number of times. The target antigen is unknown. Reverse transcribing all isolated RNA meant expressed TCRB transcripts were sequenced. Assay: immunoSEQ multiplex PCR; the TCRdb copy retains only in-frame clones and omits some. The sample has roughly 350,000 clones, approximately 10% seen once. This TCR derives from a woman in her twenties or thirties in good health. The source material was naive CD4+ T cells from blood. The chain has TRBV18 and TRBJ2-1; 9 bases fit TRBD2. The CDR3 loop is CASSPRSTSGRFNEQFF. CDR3 DNA sequence: TGTGCCAGCTCTCCGAGATCGACTAGCGGCCGATTTAATGAGCAGTTCTTC.